This T cell receptor beta chain came from a study of blood T cell repertoires in COVID-19. Study-level information: Researchers got acute and convalescent COVID-19 samples from the United States, Italy and Spain.

This CDR3 has 17 residues. The germline V gene has CDR1 SGHAT and CDR2 FQNNGV. V gave up 5 bases and J gave up 8 bases, with 27 bases separating them. Sequenced by immunoSEQ multiplex PCR; TCRdb stores in-frame clones only, minus some. The table includes about 280,000 clones, approximately 88% detected once. Recovery among Cohort 3 donors was established by two negative PCRs, clearance, or symptom resolution. V and J are TRBV11-2 and TRBJ1-2, with D uncertain. This clonotype was obtained from a woman between 35 and 50 years old who had recovered from COVID-19. Sequenced input: PBMCs or T cells enriched from blood (not recorded which). The CDR3 is CASSRFPRNGLESGYTF. DNA of the CDR3: TGTGCCAGCAGCCGGTTCCCCCGCAACGGTTTAGAAAGCGGCTACACCTTC.